Below are 23 T cell receptor beta chains sequenced from a single sample in a study of blood T cell repertoires in COVID-19. Only in-frame clones appear in the TCRdb table, and some are missing; sequencing was by immunoSEQ multiplex PCR. The repertoire holds 200,000 to 250,000 clones, with around four fifths as singletons. Material: peripheral blood. Receptor source: a woman aged 55-70 years who had recovered from COVID-19.

V usage is TRBV5-6 and J usage is TRBJ1-2, with 12 bases fitting TRBD1. The trim removed 0 bases at V and 6 bases at J, leaving 3 bases unmatched. This CDR3 comprises 15 residues. Per germline, CDR1 SGHDT and CDR2 YYEEEE. CDR3 in DNA: TGTGCCAGCAGCTTGGTTGGGACAGGGGGCGATGGCTACACCTTC. This codes for CASSLVGTGGDGYTF.

V gene TRBV5-1 combines with J gene TRBJ2-7; D is possibly TRBD2 (6 bases). V lost 3 bases and J 3 bases, leaving 13 bases between the germline ends. Germline-derived CDR1 and CDR2 are SGHRS and YFSETQ. The CDR3 is 14 residues long. Written as DNA, the CDR3 is TGCGCCAGCAGCTATAAAGGGACTGGCTACGAGCAGTACTTC. Its translation: CASSYKGTGYEQYF.

This clone was detected once. As DNA, the CDR3 is TGTGCCAGCAGCACGGCGGGGGGAAACACCGGGGAGCTGTTTTTT. This sequence encodes CASSTAGGNTGELFF. The V call is TRBV7-2, the J call TRBJ2-2; 8 nucleotides agree with TRBD2. Germline V lookup: CDR1 SGHTA, CDR2 FQGNSA. J was trimmed by 2 bases and V by 5 bases; bases with no gene match: 4. This CDR3 region has 15 residues.

This clone was detected a few times. For the CDR3, the DNA is TGCGCCAGCAGCCTGAGCGGCACTGAAGCTTTCTTT. It is translated as CASSLSGTEAFF. The chain has TRBV4-1 and TRBJ1-1; D is unclear. The germline V gene has CDR1 MGHRA and CDR2 YSYEKL. This CDR3 spans 12 amino acids. The V end was cut by 4 bases, the J end by 4 bases, with 7 bases between.

The chain employs TRBV5-6 and TRBJ1-5; perhaps TRBD1 as D (5 bases). Germline-derived CDR1 and CDR2 are SGHDT and YYEEEE. This CDR3 has 15 amino acids. The V gene lost 4 bases and the J gene lost 7 bases, with 18 bases spanning the gap. The CDR3 reads CASSSLRVGGQPQHF. DNA for the CDR3: TGTGCCAGCAGCAGCTTGAGGGTGGGGGGACAGCCCCAGCATTTT.

This clone appeared a single time. The rearrangement links TRBV9 to TRBJ1-2; D gene unclear. Trimming pared 7 bases from V and 13 bases from J, leaving 20 bases between. Germline CDR1 is SGDLS and CDR2 is YYNGEE. The CDR3 spans 12 residues. The CDR3 region has the DNA TGTGCCAGCCTAAGTCCGTCCCTCAAACCCACCTTC. Its translation: CASLSPSLKPTF.

V is TRBV19 and J is TRBJ2-1; D might be TRBD1 (5 bases). Germline assignment: CDR1 LNHDA and CDR2 SQIVND (reference sequence). V lost 0 bases to trimming and J lost 5 bases, with 5 bases between them. This CDR3 comprises 13 residues. The CDR3 loop reads CASSIDRDNEQFF. DNA for the CDR3: TGTGCCAGTAGTATAGACAGGGACAATGAGCAGTTCTTC.

The chain recombines TRBV19 with TRBJ2-6; TRBD2 might be the D (6 bases). The CDR3 runs to 15 residues. The germline gives CDR1 LNHDA, CDR2 SQIVND (reference sequence). The V and J ends lost 3 bases and 1 base respectively, with 7 bases between them. CDR3 bases: TGTGCCAGTAGTATCGGAGGGTCTGGGGCCAACGTCCTGACTTTC. Protein product: CASSIGGSGANVLTF.

V usage is TRBV29-1 and J usage is TRBJ2-7, with D tentatively TRBD2 (5 bases). The length of the CDR3 is 15 residues. V lost 4 bases and J lost 2, with 18 bases in between. Germline CDR1 is SQVTM and CDR2 is ANQGSEA. CDR3 residues: CSVAGVSGHTYEQYF. In DNA, the CDR3 is TGCAGCGTTGCCGGGGTATCGGGTCATACCTACGAGCAGTACTTC.

The chain uses TRBV5-1 and TRBJ2-5, with D possibly TRBD2 on 6 matching bases. Germline V lookup: CDR1 SGHRS, CDR2 YFSETQ. Between the trimmed V and J ends, which lost 4 bases and 3 bases, there was a span of 16 bases. The CDR3 totals 15 residues. CDR3 bases: TGCGCCAGCAGCATGCCCCGGGACTCGAAAGAGACCCAGTACTTC. It specifies CASSMPRDSKETQYF.

The rearrangement uses TRBV6-5 and TRBJ2-1; D perhaps matches TRBD1 (6 bases). Germline CDR1 MNHEY, CDR2 SVGAGI. There are 14 residues in the CDR3. V was trimmed by 2 bases and J by 4 bases, leaving 9 bases between them. The CDR3 nucleotides are TGTGCCAGCAGTTACAGGACAGAATACAATGAGCAGTTCTTC. Translation: CASSYRTEYNEQFF.

The J gene is TRBJ1-2, the V gene TRBV30; weak D call: TRBD1 (5 bases). Germline loops: CDR1 GTSNPN, CDR2 SVGIG (reference sequence). The CDR3 is 14 residues long. Trimming shortened V by 3 bases and J by 2 bases, and 13 bases separated the two germline ends. The CDR3 loop is CAWRAGPRNYGYTF. In DNA form, the CDR3 reads TGTGCCTGGAGGGCGGGACCCCGCAACTATGGCTACACCTTC.

The V call is TRBV6-1, the J call TRBJ1-5; maybe TRBD1 (6 bases). Germline CDR1 reads MNHNS; CDR2 reads SASEGT. V was trimmed by 0 bases and J by 8 bases, leaving 11 bases between them. The CDR3 spans 14 residues. This chain's CDR3 is CASSEAGTRKPQHF. In DNA, the CDR3 is TGTGCCAGCAGTGAAGCAGGGACAAGGAAGCCCCAGCATTTT.

The V and J genes are TRBV27 and TRBJ1-5; 8 bases align to TRBD1. Germline CDR1 is MNHEY and CDR2 is SMNVEV (reference sequence). The length of the CDR3 is 12 residues. The V and J ends lost 8 bases and 6 bases, in that order; junction bases with no gene match: 3. CDR3 in amino acids: CASGQGGQPQHF. The CDR3 DNA sequence: TGTGCCAGCGGACAGGGTGGTCAGCCCCAGCATTTT.

The chain has TRBV5-6 and TRBJ2-3; D is unresolved. The V end was cut by 3 bases, the J end by 4 bases, with 15 bases between. CDR3 length: 15 residues. Germline V CDR1 and CDR2: SGHDT, YYEEEE. CDR3 DNA sequence: TGTGCCAGCAGCTCCCTAATGGGCGAAGCAGATACGCAGTATTTT. Translating it yields CASSSLMGEADTQYF.

The rearrangement links TRBV5-1 to TRBJ1-2; D is possibly TRBD1 (6 bases). CDR3 length: 14 amino acids. Germline CDR1 SGHRS, CDR2 YFSETQ. V was clipped by 0 bases and J by 5 bases, with 11 bases between them. The CDR3 protein is CASSLGQVTYGYTF. The CDR3 DNA is TGCGCCAGCAGCTTGGGACAGGTGACTTATGGCTACACCTTC.

The genes are TRBV7-3 and TRBJ2-1, with 7 bases aligning to TRBD2. V gave up 2 bases and J gave up 4 bases; unmatched junction bases: 8. The CDR3 is 16 amino acids. Germline CDR1 is SGHTA and CDR2 is FQGTGA. CDR3 loop: CASSLGGGSVYNEQFF. In DNA form, the CDR3 reads TGTGCCAGCAGCTTAGGCGGGGGATCGGTTTACAATGAGCAGTTCTTC.

The gene calls are TRBV19 and TRBJ2-5, with D possibly TRBD2 on 6 matching bases. Trimming took 7 bases from V and 5 from J, leaving 17 bases between them. This CDR3 contains 14 residues. The germline gives CDR1 LNHDA, CDR2 SQIVND (reference sequence). CDR3 sequence: CASNPRPGVETQYF. DNA for the CDR3: TGTGCCAGTAACCCTCGCCCGGGGGTTGAGACCCAGTACTTC.

The rearrangement joins TRBV4-3 to TRBJ2-1; 8 bases line up with TRBD2. J was trimmed by 3 bases and V by 1 base; bases with no gene match: 5. This CDR3 is built from 16 residues. Germline assignment: CDR1 LGHNA and CDR2 YSLEER. The CDR3 sequence: CASSQAAGAFYNEQFF. In nucleotides, the CDR3 is TGCGCCAGCAGCCAAGCAGCGGGAGCTTTCTACAATGAGCAGTTCTTC.

This clone has just one count. V usage is TRBV7-8 and J usage is TRBJ1-6, with D tentatively TRBD1 (5 bases). Trimming pared 2 bases from V and 3 bases from J, leaving 11 bases between. Germline loops: CDR1 SGHVS, CDR2 FQNEAQ. The CDR3 runs to 16 residues. The DNA for the CDR3 is TGTGCCAGCAGCTTATTGGGAGGGGACTATAATTCACCCCTCCACTTT. Its protein is CASSLLGGDYNSPLHF. Using reference TRBV7-8 and TRBJ1-6 for the parts outside the CDR3, the full variable domain is GAGVSQSPRYKVAKRGQDVALRCDPISGHVSLFWYQQALGQGPEFLTYFQNEAQLDKSGLPSDRFFAERPEGSVSTLKIQRTQQEDSAVYLCASSLLGGDYNSPLHFGNGTRLTVT.

CDR3 nucleotides: TGTGCCTGGAGTGTACATGTCTCCAATCAGCCCCAGCATTTT. It encodes CAWSVHVSNQPQHF. This chain connects TRBV30 to TRBJ1-5, with unresolved D. The V end lost 0 bases, the J end lost 3 bases, and 9 bases lay between the germline ends. The germline V gene encodes CDR1 GTSNPN and CDR2 SVGIG (reference sequence). CDR3 size: 14 residues.

This clone was counted a few times. Written as DNA, the CDR3 is TGTGCCAGCTCCGCATACCCCCGGGGGAGCTCCTATAATTCACCCCTCCACTTT. Its protein product is CASSAYPRGSSYNSPLHF. This sequence joins TRBV18 and TRBJ1-6; tentatively, D is TRBD1 (5 bases). The CDR3 covers 18 residues. Trimming took off 6 bases at V and 0 bases at J, with 18 bases between the two ends. The germline V gene has CDR1 KGHSH and CDR2 LQKENI. The full variable domain, completed using reference TRBV18 and TRBJ1-6, is NAGVMQNPRHLVRRRGQEARLRCSPMKGHSHVYWYRQLPEEGLKFMVYLQKENIIDESGMPKERFSAEFPKEGPSILRIQQVVRGDSAAYFCASSAYPRGSSYNSPLHFGNGTRLTVT.

The CDR3 nucleotides read TGCGCCAGCAGCTGGGACAGGAGACCGAATTCACCCCTCCACTTT. Translation: CASSWDRRPNSPLHF. The rearrangement links TRBV5-1 to TRBJ1-6; TRBD1 aligns across 8 bases. Germline V lookup: CDR1 SGHRS, CDR2 YFSETQ. V lost 3 bases to trimming and J lost 7 bases; unmatched junction nucleotides: 6. The CDR3 is 15 amino acids.